The 22 T cell receptor beta chains below were found in one sample sequenced in a study of cytomegalovirus exposure and HLA in healthy donors. With 60 Vbeta and 13 Jbeta primers, the PCR was carried out. Assay used: immunoSEQ multiplex PCR; TCRdb lists only in-frame clones, some missing. This table holds some 65,000 clones, 65% to 70% found once. Sequencing was carried out using PBMCs. Receptor source: a woman aged 25 to 39 in good health and CMV-seronegative.

This clone has only a few counts. V and J are TRBV11-2 and TRBJ2-7, with TRBD1 matching over 12 bases. The CDR3 is 16 amino acids. Losses at the gene ends were 5 bases for V and 6 bases for J; bases not matched to a gene: 11. Germline assignment: CDR1 SGHAT and CDR2 FQNNGV. CDR3 coding DNA: TGTGCCAGCAGCAAATTGCCGGGACAGGGGGCGGGCGAGCAGTACTTC. This gives the protein CASSKLPGQGAGEQYF.

The chain joins TRBV5-1 to TRBJ2-2, with TRBD1 matching over 7 bases. The germline gives CDR1 SGHRS, CDR2 YFSETQ. The CDR3 contains 15 residues. Germline trimming cut 3 bases from V and 5 bases from J; bases unmatched to any gene: 7. CDR3 in amino acids: CASSSMTGSTGELFF. In DNA form, the CDR3 reads TGCGCCAGCAGCTCGATGACAGGGTCGACCGGGGAGCTGTTTTTT.

This clone was counted once. The chain links TRBV30 to TRBJ2-3; 7 bases match TRBD2. Germline loops: CDR1 GTSNPN, CDR2 SVGIG (reference sequence). CDR3 length: 15 amino acids. Unmatched junction bases numbered 8, after V lost 0 bases and J lost 5 bases. The CDR3: CAWSVLGGLVDTQYF. The DNA for the CDR3 is TGTGCCTGGAGTGTACTCGGGGGGTTAGTAGATACGCAGTATTTT.

V usage is TRBV11-2 and J usage is TRBJ1-2; D is undetermined. Per germline, CDR1 SGHAT and CDR2 FQNNGV. The CDR3 sequence is 12 residues long. The V end lost 1 base, the J end lost 8 bases, and 8 bases lay between the germline ends. The CDR3: CASSLVALGYTF. As DNA, the CDR3 is TGTGCCAGCAGCTTAGTGGCTCTCGGCTACACCTTC.

This clone was recorded once. The V call is TRBV5-4, the J call TRBJ2-7, with 11 bases matching TRBD2. V dropped 0 bases and J dropped 8; count of bases not matched to a gene: 13. Germline V gives CDR1 SGHNT, CDR2 YYREEE (reference sequence). The CDR3 runs to 17 residues. The CDR3 coding sequence is TGTGCCAGCAGCTTGGAGGCTAGCGGGGGGCCGTTCGGCAAGCAGTACTTC. It yields the protein CASSLEASGGPFGKQYF.

The V and J genes are TRBV28 and TRBJ1-3; TRBD1 might be the D (5 bases). The germline V gene encodes CDR1 MDHEN and CDR2 SYDVKM. CDR3 length: 15 residues. V was clipped by 2 bases and J by 0 bases, with 8 bases between them. CDR3 region: CASSLQGFSGNTIYF. For the CDR3, the DNA is TGTGCCAGCAGTTTACAGGGTTTCTCTGGAAACACCATATATTTT. The full variable domain, rest sourced from reference TRBV28 and TRBJ1-3, is DVKVTQSSRYLVKRTGEKVFLECVQDMDHENMFWYRQDPGLGLRLIYFSYDVKMKEKGDIPEGYSVSREKKERFSLILESASTNQTSMYLCASSLQGFSGNTIYFGEGSWLTVV.

The chain recombines TRBV2 with TRBJ1-2, with TRBD1 identical over 9 bases. V shed 6 bases, J shed 8 bases, and the junction held 4 bases outside the gene matches. This CDR3 region has 12 residues. Looked up from germline, CDR1 is SNHLY and CDR2 is FYNNEI. The CDR3 DNA reads TGTGCCAGCAGGCTGACAGGGGGAGGCTACACCTTC. It translates to CASRLTGGGYTF. Combining the CDR3 with reference TRBV2 and TRBJ1-2 gives the whole variable domain EPEVTQTPSHQVTQMGQEVILRCVPISNHLYFYWYRQILGQKVEFLVSFYNNEISEKSEIFDDQFSVERPDGSNFTLKIRSTKLEDSAMYFCASRLTGGGYTFGSGTRLTVV.

The chain employs TRBV7-2 and TRBJ1-1; 8 positions agree with TRBD1. Looked up from germline, CDR1 is SGHTA and CDR2 is FQGNSA. The CDR3 is made up of 16 amino acids. The junction had 9 bases not matched to a gene; V was cut back by 5 bases and J by 1 base. The DNA of the CDR3 is TGTGCCAGCAGCCCCTCGGGGACAGGCGGGAACACTGAAGCTTTCTTT. It yields the protein CASSPSGTGGNTEAFF.

The rearrangement joins TRBV5-4 to TRBJ1-6; 8 nucleotides match TRBD1. Germline V gives CDR1 SGHNT, CDR2 YYREEE (reference sequence). The ends lost 4 bases at V and 6 bases at J; junction bases unmatched: 9. This CDR3 has 16 residues. In nucleotides, the CDR3 is TGTGCCAGCAGCGACAACAGGGGGGCTACTAATTCACCCCTCCACTTT. Protein sequence: CASSDNRGATNSPLHF.

The chain carries TRBV9 and TRBJ1-2; D is unclear. Deletions cut 0 bases from V and 2 bases from J, with 11 bases between. The length of the CDR3 is 15 residues. Germline assignment: CDR1 SGDLS and CDR2 YYNGEE. The CDR3 region is CASSVDPRHNYGYTF. CDR3 sequence (DNA): TGTGCCAGCAGCGTAGACCCTCGACACAACTATGGCTACACCTTC. Full variable domain (rest looked up from reference TRBV9 and TRBJ1-2): DSGVTQTPKHLITATGQRVTLRCSPRSGDLSVYWYQQSLDQGLQFLIQYYNGEERAKGNILERFSAQQFPDLHSELNLSSLELGDSALYFCASSVDPRHNYGYTFGSGTRLTVV.

Of note for this clone: The same CDR3 arises from other DNA sequences in this sample as well. The V call is TRBV30, the J call TRBJ2-1; 12 nucleotides agree with TRBD2. The CDR3 runs to 15 residues. Germline V gene data show CDR1 as GTSNPN and CDR2 as SVGIG (reference sequence). J lost 7 bases, V lost 0 bases, and 4 bases had no gene match. The CDR3 DNA follows: TGTGCCTGGAGTGTACCTAGCGGGGGGGGGAATGAGCAGTTCTTC. It is translated as CAWSVPSGGGNEQFF. The full variable domain, with the rest looked up from reference TRBV30 and TRBJ2-1, is SQTIHQWPATLVQPVGSPLSLECTVEGTSNPNLYWYRQAAGRGLQLLFYSVGIGQISSEVPQNLSASRPQDRQFILSSKKLLLSDSGFYLCAWSVPSGGGNEQFFGPGTRLTVL.

The V call is TRBV11-3, the J call TRBJ1-4; weak D call: TRBD1 (5 bases). Looked up from germline, CDR1 is SGHNT and CDR2 is YENEEA. The CDR3 consists of 15 residues. V lost 5 bases to trimming and J lost 4 bases, with 14 bases between them. This chain's CDR3 is CASSPRQFFNEKLFF. The CDR3 coding sequence is TGTGCCAGCAGCCCCCGACAGTTCTTTAATGAAAAACTGTTTTTT.

The chain uses TRBV7-2 and TRBJ1-5, with 8 bases fitting TRBD1. There are 16 residues in the CDR3. J gave up 5 bases and V 5 bases, and 11 bases lay outside the gene matches. Germline loops: CDR1 SGHTA, CDR2 FQGNSA. CDR3 sequence (DNA): TGTGCCAGCAGCGCCCCAGGGGGCGCGGGTTATCAGCCCCAGCATTTT. Translating it yields CASSAPGGAGYQPQHF.

The chain joins TRBV25-1 to TRBJ1-1; D gene uncertain. The CDR3 loop spans 14 amino acids. Germline CDR1 MGHDK, CDR2 SYGVNS. Trimming cost V 3 bases and J 1 base, with 9 bases left between them. The CDR3 DNA is TGTGCCAGCAGTGATGCCAGATGGAACACTGAAGCTTTCTTT. Translated, it gives CASSDARWNTEAFF.

This clone was detected only a few times. The chain is built from TRBV4-2 and TRBJ2-2; the D gene is possibly TRBD2 (5 bases). CDR1 LGHNA and CDR2 YNFKEQ come from the germline V gene. With 2 bases removed from V and 10 bases from J, the gap between germline ends came to 17 bases. CDR3 length: 15 amino acids. The CDR3 sequence is CASSQKLVSAEELFF. The CDR3 bases are TGTGCCAGCAGCCAAAAACTAGTATCCGCGGAGGAGCTGTTTTTT.

CDR3 sequence (DNA): TGCGCCAGCAGCTCCCTAACAGGGGGAAGCTACAATGAGCAGTTCTTC. It encodes CASSSLTGGSYNEQFF. The chain couples TRBV5-1 to TRBJ2-1, with 8 bases fitting TRBD1. The trim removed 3 bases at V and 3 bases at J, leaving 8 bases unmatched. Germline V lookup: CDR1 SGHRS, CDR2 YFSETQ. The CDR3 totals 16 residues. The full variable domain, completed using reference TRBV5-1 and TRBJ2-1, is KAGVTQTPRYLIKTRGQQVTLSCSPISGHRSVSWYQQTPGQGLQFLFEYFSETQRNKGNFPGRFSGRQFSNSRSEMNVSTLELGDSALYLCASSSLTGGSYNEQFFGPGTRLTVL.

V is TRBV19 and J is TRBJ2-7, with D maybe TRBD1 (5 bases). Trimming pared 5 bases from V and 2 bases from J, leaving 10 bases between. The V gene's germline CDR1 is LNHDA and CDR2 SQIVND (reference sequence). The length of the CDR3 is 13 residues. CDR3 in DNA: TGTGCCAGTAGTGCAGGGCAAGCCTACGAGCAGTACTTC. This sequence encodes CASSAGQAYEQYF. Based on the CDR3 plus reference TRBV19 and TRBJ2-7, the full variable domain is DGGITQSPKYLFRKEGQNVTLSCEQNLNHDAMYWYRQDPGQGLRLIYYSQIVNDFQKGDIAEGYSVSREKKESFPLTVTSAQKNPTAFYLCASSAGQAYEQYFGPGTRLTVT.

This clone is medium-sized. The chain combines TRBV19 with TRBJ1-1; 8 nucleotides agree with TRBD1. The CDR3 runs 14 residues. Trimming at V came to 7 bases and at J to 0 bases, leaving 4 bases not matched to a gene. CDR1 is LNHDA and CDR2 is SQIVND in the germline V gene (reference sequence). The CDR3 bases are TGTGCCAGTATCACGACAGGGGTGAACACTGAAGCTTTCTTT. Its protein product is CASITTGVNTEAFF.

J is TRBJ1-2 and V is TRBV7-9; 7 bases are shared with TRBD1. In germline, CDR1 is SEHNR, CDR2 FQNEAQ (reference sequence). The CDR3 loop spans 17 amino acids. Trimming took 4 bases from V and 0 from J; bases not matched to a gene: 11. The CDR3 sequence: CASSSYRGALSNYGYTF. The CDR3 coding sequence is TGTGCCAGCAGCTCTTACAGGGGTGCCTTATCTAACTATGGCTACACCTTC.

The chain links TRBV7-2 to TRBJ2-7; 8 bases match TRBD1. The CDR3 sequence is 14 residues long. Looked up from germline, CDR1 is SGHTA and CDR2 is FQGNSA. The V gene end was trimmed by 5 bases and the J gene end by 3 bases; junction bases not matched to a gene: 6. CDR3 nucleotides: TGTGCCAGCAGCCACAGGACAGGGAACTACGAGCAGTACTTC. Translated: CASSHRTGNYEQYF.

The gene calls are TRBV15 and TRBJ2-1; D unclear. V gave up 1 base and J gave up 10 bases, with 14 bases separating them. The germline gives CDR1 LNHNV, CDR2 YYDKDF (reference sequence). The CDR3 loop spans 14 amino acids. CDR3 sequence: CATSRVVAFEEQFF. As DNA, the CDR3 is TGTGCCACCAGCAGAGTGGTCGCCTTCGAGGAGCAGTTCTTC.

The genes are TRBV2 and TRBJ2-6; the D gene is possibly TRBD2 (5 bases). The CDR3 length is 16 residues. CDR1 is SNHLY, CDR2 FYNNEI, per germline. V lost 6 bases, J lost 0 bases, and 12 bases lay in between. For the CDR3, the DNA is TGTGCCAGCAGGGCAGATCTAGCCTCTGGGGCCAACGTCCTGACTTTC. Residues: CASRADLASGANVLTF.